The 18 T cell receptor beta chains below were found in one sample sequenced in a study of blood T cells in healthy people across ages. A J-beta primer mix and a sample-barcoded 5' primer were used in a second PCR of about 7 to 12 cycles. TCRdb ran MiXCR on the 5' RACE reads and lists one entry per CDR3 protein. This table holds 850,000 to 1,100,000 distinct CDR3 sequences, more than 30% found once. The sequenced sample was blood. These receptors were taken from a young man in good health.

The V and J genes are TRBV6-5 and TRBJ2-3, with TRBD2 matching 10 bases. The CDR3 loop spans 17 amino acids. In germline, CDR1 is MNHEY, CDR2 SVGAGI. The V segment lost 4 bases and the J segment 2 bases; nucleotides outside the gene matches: 9. The DNA of the CDR3 is TGTGCCAGCAGTTTAAATCCTAGCGGGGGAAACACAGATACGCAGTATTTT. Translating it yields CASSLNPSGGNTDTQYF.

The chain joins TRBV25-1 to TRBJ2-3; D is possibly TRBD1 or TRBD2 (5 bases each). CDR1 is MGHDK and CDR2 is SYGVNS in the germline V gene. This CDR3 is built from 14 residues. V was cut by 1 base and J by 5 bases, with 10 bases left in between. The CDR3 loop reads CASSESSGQDTQYF. As DNA, the CDR3 is TGTGCCAGCAGTGAATCCTCGGGGCAAGATACGCAGTATTTT.

V usage is TRBV12-3 or TRBV12-4 and J usage is TRBJ2-5; 7 positions agree with TRBD1. This CDR3 region has 14 residues. Germline trimming cut 7 bases from V and 11 bases from J; bases unmatched to any gene: 16. The CDR3 protein is CASNRKGAGNEQYF. The CDR3 nucleotides are TGTGCCAGCAATCGAAAGGGGGCTGGCAATGAGCAGTACTTC.

The rearrangement uses TRBV7-3 and TRBJ2-7; unclear D gene. This CDR3 has 15 residues. The ends were cut back, 5 bases at V and 4 bases at J, with 18 bases in the middle. Germline CDR1 and CDR2: SGHTA and FQGTGA. Here the CDR3 DNA reads TGTGCCAGCAGCGCCTACGTACGCTTACATTACGAGCAGTACTTC. As protein: CASSAYVRLHYEQYF. The full variable domain, with the rest looked up from reference TRBV7-3 and TRBJ2-7, is GAGVSQTPSNKVTEKGKYVELRCDPISGHTALYWYRQSLGQGPEFLIYFQGTGAADDSGLPNDRFFAVRPEGSVSTLKIQRTERGDSAVYLCASSAYVRLHYEQYFGPGTRLTVT.

The chain has TRBV5-1 and TRBJ2-3; D gene uncertain. The ends were cut back, 3 bases at V and 2 bases at J, with 10 bases in the middle. The CDR3 runs 14 residues. Germline loops: CDR1 SGHRS, CDR2 YFSETQ. CDR3 nucleotides: TGCGCCAGCAGCTGGAGCACTATCACAGATACGCAGTATTTT. It specifies CASSWSTITDTQYF. The whole variable domain, remainder taken from reference TRBV5-1 and TRBJ2-3, is KAGVTQTPRYLIKTRGQQVTLSCSPISGHRSVSWYQQTPGQGLQFLFEYFSETQRNKGNFPGRFSGRQFSNSRSEMNVSTLELGDSALYLCASSWSTITDTQYFGPGTRLTVL.

The chain employs TRBV25-1 and TRBJ2-5; the D call may be TRBD1 or TRBD2 (6 bases each). The CDR3 has 16 residues. With 2 bases removed from V and 0 bases from J, the gap between germline ends came to 13 bases. Germline lookup yields CDR1 MGHDK and CDR2 SYGVNS. The CDR3 loop is CASSEEGGAYQETQYF. CDR3 nucleotides: TGTGCCAGCAGTGAAGAGGGGGGAGCCTACCAAGAGACCCAGTACTTC.

This clonotype was seen more than once but under ten times. The chain joins TRBV12-3 or TRBV12-4 to TRBJ2-2, with D perhaps TRBD1 or TRBD2 (5 bases each). Trimming stripped 5 bases from V and 4 bases from J, with 14 bases between. This CDR3 spans 15 amino acids. Written as DNA, the CDR3 is TGTGCCAGCAGTCCCACGGGACCGCCCACCGGGGAGCTGTTTTTT. It specifies CASSPTGPPTGELFF.

V and J are TRBV20-1 and TRBJ2-7; D tentatively reads TRBD1 or TRBD2 (5 bases each). V lost 6 bases to trimming and J lost 6 bases, with 15 bases between them. Germline CDR1 and CDR2: DFQATT and SNEGSKA (reference sequence). CDR3 length equals 12 residues. The CDR3: CSAMGTNSEQYF. The CDR3 DNA is TGCAGTGCCATGGGGACGAACAGCGAGCAGTACTTC.

The CDR3: CASSLSSGTYNEQYF. The DNA for the CDR3 is TGTGCCAGCAGTTTAAGTAGCGGTACCTACAATGAGCAGTACTTC. The chain combines TRBV27 with TRBJ2-7, with D possibly being TRBD2 (6 bases). This CDR3 is 15 amino acids long. V gave up 2 bases and J gave up 7 bases, with 18 bases separating them. CDR1 MNHEY and CDR2 SMNVEV come from the germline V gene (reference sequence).

This clonotype showed up just a few times. J is TRBJ2-5 and V is TRBV28; D may be TRBD1 (6 bases). With 4 bases removed from V and 1 base from J, the gap between germline ends came to 16 bases. The CDR3 runs to 16 residues. From germline, CDR1 is MDHEN and CDR2 SYDVKM. The CDR3 protein is CASSSGKDSTQETQYF. The CDR3 region has the DNA TGTGCCAGCAGTTCCGGAAAGGACAGCACCCAAGAGACCCAGTACTTC.

The chain couples TRBV11-2 to TRBJ1-4, with unresolved D. CDR3 size: 14 residues. Trimming left V 0 bases short and J 7 bases short, with 9 bases between. Germline CDR1 reads SGHAT; CDR2 reads FQNNGV. The CDR3 coding sequence is TGTGCCAGCAGCTTAGATCTGAGTAGTGAAAAACTGTTTTTT. This sequence encodes CASSLDLSSEKLFF.

The V call is TRBV12-3 or TRBV12-4, the J call TRBJ2-1; a weak D match, TRBD1 (6 bases). Trimming removed 6 bases from V and 13 bases from J, with 19 bases in between. This CDR3 contains 13 residues. The CDR3 DNA is TGTGCCAGCAGCCTAGACAGGTCGGAGACCCAGTTCTTC. Protein sequence: CASSLDRSETQFF.

This clonotype showed up many times. The chain links TRBV29-1 to TRBJ2-7; 9 nucleotides align to TRBD2. CDR3 length: 16 amino acids. The germline CDR1 and CDR2 sequences are SQVTM and ANQGSEA. Trimming at V came to 3 bases and at J to 3 bases, leaving 12 bases not matched to a gene. CDR3 nucleotide sequence: TGCAGCGTTGAGACGTCCGGGACTAGCCGGGGCTACGAGCAGTACTTC. This encodes CSVETSGTSRGYEQYF.

This chain uses TRBV27 with TRBJ2-7; no firm D call. The germline gives CDR1 MNHEY, CDR2 SMNVEV (reference sequence). V shed 8 bases and J shed 2 bases, with 13 bases lying between them. CDR3 length: 13 amino acids. CDR3: CASSDGDPYEQYF. Here the CDR3 DNA reads TGTGCCAGCTCGGACGGTGATCCCTACGAGCAGTACTTC.

The chain links TRBV20-1 to TRBJ2-3, with D maybe TRBD2 (6 bases). Germline assignment: CDR1 DFQATT and CDR2 SNEGSKA (reference sequence). The CDR3 totals 16 residues. V was pared by 4 bases and J by 2 bases, with 19 bases between. CDR3 amino acids: CSAINVAVDPTDTQYF. The CDR3 DNA reads TGCAGTGCTATAAATGTAGCGGTAGACCCCACAGATACGCAGTATTTT.

V and J are TRBV6-1 and TRBJ1-1; 7 positions agree with TRBD1. The CDR3 is 20 residues long. Germline CDR1 reads MNHNS; CDR2 reads SASEGT. V was pared by 6 bases and J by 1 base, with 23 bases of the junction left unmatched. The DNA of the CDR3 is TGTGCCAGCAGACAGCTCTTAGGGACGACAGGGAGCCCCCGGAACACTGAAGCTTTCTTT. Its translation: CASRQLLGTTGSPRNTEAFF.

The rearrangement joins TRBV7-9 to TRBJ1-2; 9 bases map to TRBD1. The CDR3 covers 18 residues. Trimming at V came to 1 base and at J to 4 bases, leaving 13 bases not matched to a gene. Germline V gives CDR1 SEHNR, CDR2 FQNEAQ (reference sequence). CDR3 residues: CASSLGRDRVLGIYGYTF. CDR3 in DNA: TGTGCCAGCAGCTTAGGACGGGACAGGGTATTGGGGATCTATGGCTACACCTTC.

V and J are TRBV10-3 and TRBJ1-5; the match to TRBD1 covers 8 bases. Germline V gene data show CDR1 as ENHRY and CDR2 as SYGVKD. This CDR3 has 15 amino acids. V trimming: 6 bases; J trimming: 6 bases; junction bases outside the gene matches: 10. CDR3 residues: CAIRPGQGEGQPQHF. In nucleotides, the CDR3 is TGTGCCATCAGACCTGGACAGGGAGAGGGTCAGCCCCAGCATTTT.